This T cell receptor (beta chain) was observed in a study of blood T cell repertoires in COVID-19. Per the authors' pipeline: How many nucleated cells were present was estimated from reference gene primer amplification. Repertoires were generated with immunoSEQ multiplex PCR, while TCRdb's copy carries only in-frame clones and drops some. The D gene and trimming were derived from the DNA, and the V and J assignments and clone size from that table. The data hold tens of thousands of clones, with 80% to 90% observed a single time. The J segment lost 4 bases and the V segment lost 6 bases, leaving 5 bases of the junction unmatched. The CDR3 is made up of 13 amino acids. Germline CDR1 is SGHTA and CDR2 is FQGNSA.

The chain couples TRBV7-2 to TRBJ2-7, with 8 bases matching TRBD2. This receptor was obtained from a man older than 75 with acute or convalescent COVID-19. Sequenced: peripheral blood. Written as DNA, the CDR3 is TGTGCCAGCAGGCTAGCGGGCAGTTACGAGCAGTACTTC. Its protein product is CASRLAGSYEQYF. Full variable domain (remainder filled in from reference TRBV7-2 and TRBJ2-7): GAGVSQSPSNKVTEKGKDVELRCDPISGHTALYWYRQSLGQGLEFLIYFQGNSAPDKSGLPSDRFSAERTGGSVSTLTIQRTQQEDSAVYLCASRLAGSYEQYFGPGTRLTVT.